The clone carrying this TCR beta chain came up a few times. The length of the CDR3 is 17 residues. V lost 0 bases, J lost 8 bases, and 13 bases stayed unmatched. The germline V gene encodes CDR1 SGHRS and CDR2 YFSETQ. TCRdb itself ran the RT-PCR reads through MiXCR, one entry per CDR3 protein. The profile covers more than 550,000 distinct CDR3 sequences, with approximately 15% appearing a single time and 3% to 4.5% taken by the ten largest. The source material was memory CD4+ T cells from blood. This sequence originates from a female donor in good health, serving as a healthy control. This sequence joins TRBV5-1 and TRBJ2-4; 8 bases are shared with TRBD1. The CDR3, as DNA: TGCGCCAGCAGCTTGGCCATACGTCAGGGGGCGGAGGACATTCAGTACTTC. This translates into CASSLAIRQGAEDIQYF. Supplemented by reference TRBV5-1 and TRBJ2-4, the full variable domain reads KAGVTQTPRYLIKTRGQQVTLSCSPISGHRSVSWYQQTPGQGLQFLFEYFSETQRNKGNFPGRFSGRQFSNSRSEMNVSTLELGDSALYLCASSLAIRQGAEDIQYFGAGTRLSVL.